The text below deals with one TCR beta chain. The source of the sample is a study of Ad26.COV2.S vaccination and SARS-CoV-2 variants. Noted treatment: 19 received Ad26.COV2.S at low or high dose, single or two shots; roughly 5 received placebo; per-sample allocation not given. Repertoires come from day 63 after the first vaccine or placebo injection. The germline gives CDR1 MDHEN, CDR2 SYDVKM. The trim removed 2 bases at V and 0 bases at J, leaving 1 base unmatched. CDR3 length equals 15 residues. Sequencing used immunoSEQ multiplex PCR; TCRdb keeps in-frame clones, though not all of them. Of just under 250,000 clones in the sample, 88% were seen once.

The starting material was peripheral blood, obtained in a trial of Ad26.COV2.S vaccine versus placebo. The chain employs TRBV28 and TRBJ1-5; TRBD1 matches at 7 bases. The sequence was obtained from a person aged 18 to 59 who received the Ad26.COV2.S COVID-19 vaccine or a placebo. The CDR3 nucleotides read TGTGCCAGCAGTTTACAGGGGGTTAGCAATCAGCCCCAGCATTTT. Translation: CASSLQGVSNQPQHF.